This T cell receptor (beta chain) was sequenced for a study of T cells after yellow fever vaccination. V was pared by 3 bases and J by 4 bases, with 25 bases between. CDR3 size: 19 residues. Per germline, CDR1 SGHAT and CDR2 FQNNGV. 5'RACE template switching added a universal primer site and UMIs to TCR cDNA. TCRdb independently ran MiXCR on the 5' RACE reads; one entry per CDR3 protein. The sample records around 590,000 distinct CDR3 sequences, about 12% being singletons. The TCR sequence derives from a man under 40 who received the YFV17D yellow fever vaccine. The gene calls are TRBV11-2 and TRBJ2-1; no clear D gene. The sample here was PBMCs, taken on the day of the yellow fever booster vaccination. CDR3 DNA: TGTGCCAGCAGCTTGCCCGGCTCCTCCTCAGGAGCCAAATACAATGAGCAGTTCTTC. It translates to CASSLPGSSSGAKYNEQFF.